This entry lists 20 T cell receptor beta chains sequenced from one sample in a study of blood T cell repertoires in COVID-19. The data were produced by immunoSEQ multiplex PCR, yet TCRdb's version contains in-frame clones alone and is incomplete. The sample gives 200,000 to 250,000 clones, 75% to 85% of which show up once; around 7.5% is in the top ten. Sequenced input: peripheral blood. These receptors originate from a woman aged 80 or over with COVID-19, enrolled during active disease.

This sequence joins TRBV7-2 and TRBJ1-5; a possible D gene is TRBD1 (5 bases). The CDR3 runs 14 residues. V lost 4 bases, J lost 4 bases, and 11 bases lay in between. Germline-derived CDR1 and CDR2 are SGHTA and FQGNSA. CDR3 sequence reads: CASSSRVVNQPQHF. Here the CDR3 DNA reads TGTGCCAGCAGCTCCAGGGTAGTGAATCAGCCCCAGCATTTT.

This sequence joins TRBV30 and TRBJ1-1, with D unresolved. Trimming left V 4 bases short and J 1 base short, with 10 bases between. Germline V gene sequence: CDR1 GTSNPN, CDR2 SVGIG (reference sequence). CDR3 size: 13 residues. CDR3 protein: CAWMRGGNTEAFF. DNA for the CDR3: TGTGCCTGGATGCGGGGAGGGAACACTGAAGCTTTCTTT. The full variable domain, rest sourced from reference TRBV30 and TRBJ1-1, is SQTIHQWPATLVQPVGSPLSLECTVEGTSNPNLYWYRQAAGRGLQLLFYSVGIGQISSEVPQNLSASRPQDRQFILSSKKLLLSDSGFYLCAWMRGGNTEAFFGQGTRLTVV.

This clone showed up just a few times. The J gene is TRBJ1-2, the V gene TRBV5-8; 8 nucleotides agree with TRBD1. The germline CDR1 and CDR2 sequences are SGHTS and YDEGEE. Germline trimming cut 1 base from V and 8 bases from J; bases unmatched to any gene: 10. The CDR3 is made up of 15 amino acids. The CDR3 spells CASSLLGQAPSGYTF. DNA for the CDR3: TGTGCCAGCAGCTTGTTGGGACAGGCTCCCTCGGGCTACACCTTC. The full variable domain, completed using reference TRBV5-8 and TRBJ1-2, is EAGVTQSPTHLIKTRGQQATLRCSPISGHTSVYWYQQALGLGLQFLLWYDEGEERNRGNFPPRFSGRQFPNYSSELNVNALELEDSALYLCASSLLGQAPSGYTFGSGTRLTVV.

The genes are TRBV5-4 and TRBJ2-3; 9 bases line up with TRBD1. The CDR3 runs 16 residues. Germline V gives CDR1 SGHNT, CDR2 YYREEE (reference sequence). V shed 4 bases and J 0 bases; nucleotides not matched to a gene: 6. The CDR3 DNA sequence: TGTGCCAGCAGCACGAAACAGGGGGCCAGCACAGATACGCAGTATTTT. This encodes CASSTKQGASTDTQYF. Full variable domain (outside the CDR3, taken from reference TRBV5-4 and TRBJ2-3): ETGVTQSPTHLIKTRGQQVTLRCSSQSGHNTVSWYQQALGQGPQFIFQYYREEENGRGNFPPRFSGLQFPNYSSELNVNALELDDSALYLCASSTKQGASTDTQYFGPGTRLTVL.

The chain links TRBV2 to TRBJ2-5; D perhaps matches TRBD1 (7 bases). Trimming pared 7 bases from V and 7 bases from J, leaving 19 bases between. The CDR3 loop spans 14 amino acids. Germline-derived CDR1 and CDR2 are SNHLY and FYNNEI. The CDR3 nucleotides are TGTGCCAGCACAAAGACAGGGCAGGGGGGGACCCAGTACTTC. It specifies CASTKTGQGGTQYF.

The rearrangement joins TRBV12-3 or TRBV12-4 to TRBJ1-5; no clear D. The CDR3 covers 12 residues. The germline V and J ends were trimmed by 6 bases and 4 bases, with 7 bases remaining between them. The chain's CDR3 is CASRTQNQPQHF. Written as DNA, the CDR3 is TGTGCCAGCAGGACACAGAATCAGCCCCAGCATTTT.

The chain is built from TRBV20-1 and TRBJ2-4, with a possible D match to TRBD1 (6 bases). CDR1 is DFQATT, CDR2 SNEGSKA, per germline (reference sequence). This CDR3 contains 11 residues. The V end was cut by 6 bases, the J end by 5 bases, with 8 bases between. CDR3 sequence (DNA): TGCAGTGCGTACAGGGAAAACATTCAGTACTTC. Translation: CSAYRENIQYF.

This sequence joins TRBV7-2 and TRBJ2-7; 11 bases are a match to TRBD2. The germline V gene encodes CDR1 SGHTA and CDR2 FQGNSA. Losses at the gene ends were 5 bases for V and 6 bases for J; bases not matched to a gene: 9. The CDR3 has 15 residues. CDR3 sequence reads: CASSAILAGVGEQYF. CDR3 DNA: TGTGCCAGCAGCGCAATACTAGCGGGAGTAGGCGAGCAGTACTTC.

In this sample, this clone turned up many times. The chain couples TRBV5-4 to TRBJ2-3; 8 positions match TRBD1. CDR1 is SGHNT and CDR2 is YYREEE in the germline V gene (reference sequence). The V segment lost 2 bases and the J segment 2 bases; nucleotides outside the gene matches: 4. The CDR3 is 15 residues long. The CDR3 DNA reads TGTGCCAGCAGCTTAGACAGGGGAGTCACAGATACGCAGTATTTT. Translation gives CASSLDRGVTDTQYF.

The chain is built from TRBV5-1 and TRBJ2-5; TRBD2 aligns across 7 bases. V was pared by 0 bases and J by 7 bases, with 6 bases of the junction left unmatched. Germline assignment: CDR1 SGHRS and CDR2 YFSETQ. There are 14 residues in the CDR3. DNA of the CDR3: TGCGCCAGCAGCTTGGATAGGGAGCGGGGGACCCAGTACTTC. Its protein is CASSLDRERGTQYF.

V is TRBV19 and J is TRBJ1-2; D is ambiguous. Germline CDR1 and CDR2: LNHDA and SQIVND (reference sequence). The CDR3 spans 14 residues. V was clipped by 8 bases and J by 2 bases, with 15 bases between them. CDR3 sequence reads: CASGPGRWNYGYTF. The CDR3 bases are TGTGCCAGTGGACCCGGGAGGTGGAACTATGGCTACACCTTC.

This rearrangement joins TRBV15 to TRBJ2-2, with 8 bases identical to TRBD2. J gave up 5 bases and V 4 bases, and 12 bases lay outside the gene matches. The CDR3 is 17 amino acids. Germline lookup yields CDR1 LNHNV and CDR2 YYDKDF (reference sequence). The CDR3 is CATSKSLAGGSTGELFF. The CDR3 DNA is TGTGCCACCAGCAAATCCTTGGCGGGAGGAAGTACCGGGGAGCTGTTTTTT.

V and J are TRBV19 and TRBJ1-4; D is uncertain. This CDR3 is 15 amino acids long. Germline CDR1 reads LNHDA; CDR2 reads SQIVND (reference sequence). V shed 6 bases and J shed 0 bases, with 11 bases lying between them. CDR3: CASRSQKATNEKLFF. The CDR3 region has the DNA TGTGCCAGTAGGTCACAGAAAGCAACTAATGAAAAACTGTTTTTT.

This chain uses TRBV18 with TRBJ1-4; 9 nucleotides match TRBD1. Germline values: CDR1 KGHSH, CDR2 LQKENI. The V gene end was trimmed by 2 bases and the J gene end by 7 bases; junction bases not matched to a gene: 5. The CDR3 runs to 15 residues. The CDR3 sequence is CASSPNRGRGEKLFF. Here the CDR3 DNA reads TGTGCCAGCTCACCAAACAGGGGGCGCGGTGAAAAACTGTTTTTT.

The chain recombines TRBV6-4 with TRBJ2-1; TRBD2 matches at 8 bases. Germline-derived CDR1 and CDR2 are MRHNA and SNTAGT. Germline trimming cut 5 bases from V and 8 bases from J; bases unmatched to any gene: 8. CDR3 length equals 14 residues. The CDR3 region has the DNA TGTGCCAGCAGTTACCAGCGGGAGAGCGATGAGCAGTTCTTC. Its translation: CASSYQRESDEQFF.

The rearrangement links TRBV7-6 to TRBJ2-1; weak D call: TRBD2 (5 bases). Trimming took off 1 base at V and 7 bases at J, with 11 bases between the two ends. The CDR3 contains 14 residues. From germline, CDR1 is SGHVS and CDR2 FNYEAQ. In nucleotides, the CDR3 is TGTGCCAGCAGCTTAGTGGCCTCGGGGAATGAGCAGTTCTTC. Its translation is CASSLVASGNEQFF.

This chain uses TRBV12-3 or TRBV12-4 with TRBJ2-1, with D hard to call. There are 13 residues in the CDR3. Between the trimmed V and J ends, which lost 3 bases and 8 bases, there was a span of 11 bases. CDR3 region: CASSLAIFHEQFF. The CDR3 DNA reads TGTGCCAGCAGTTTGGCCATTTTCCATGAGCAGTTCTTC.

The CDR3 DNA reads TGTGCCAGCAGTTTGCTGTACCGACAAGCCTACGAGCAGTACTTC. It yields the protein CASSLLYRQAYEQYF. This sequence joins TRBV28 and TRBJ2-7; D gene ambiguous. The germline V and J ends were trimmed by 3 bases and 2 bases, with 14 bases remaining between them. The CDR3 is made up of 15 amino acids. Germline V gene sequence: CDR1 MDHEN, CDR2 SYDVKM.

This chain connects TRBV2 to TRBJ1-2; no clear D. The CDR3 runs to 12 residues. Germline V CDR1 and CDR2: SNHLY, FYNNEI. The V gene lost 8 bases and the J gene lost 6 bases, with 13 bases spanning the gap. The CDR3 nucleotides are TGTGCCAGCTCTGGCGGGTTCGATGGCTACACCTTC. It specifies CASSGGFDGYTF.

This chain links TRBV9 with TRBJ2-1; D is possibly TRBD2 (5 bases). V was shortened by 4 bases and J by 2 bases, with 16 bases between the two germline ends. From germline, CDR1 is SGDLS and CDR2 YYNGEE. This CDR3 is built from 16 residues. The CDR3 DNA follows: TGTGCCAGCAGCCCTCGCTCTAGCCATACCTACAATGAGCAGTTCTTC. Translation gives CASSPRSSHTYNEQFF.